The 28 T cell receptor beta chains below were found in one sample sequenced in a study of early T cells in non-severe SARS-CoV-2 infection. One entry per CDR3 protein, called by TCRdb with MiXCR from the 5' RACE reads. The sample has around 84,000 distinct CDR3 sequences; about 10% are singletons. The specimen comprised whole blood, sampled at baseline. These receptor sequences come from an adult who was a healthcare worker with PCR-confirmed SARS-CoV-2 infection or an uninfected control (not recorded which).

The chain uses TRBV14 and TRBJ1-6; possibly TRBD1 for D (6 bases). The V gene's germline CDR1 is SGHDN and CDR2 FVKESK. This CDR3 has 13 amino acids. Trimming shortened V by 3 bases and J by 6 bases, and 6 bases separated the two germline ends. This CDR3 reads CASSHRGNSPLHF. As DNA, the CDR3 is TGTGCCAGCAGCCACAGGGGTAATTCACCCCTCCACTTT.

This clonotype was seen more than once but under ten times. The chain uses TRBV12-3 or TRBV12-4 and TRBJ2-7, with D possibly being TRBD1 (5 bases). CDR3 length equals 14 residues. Trimming pared 3 bases from V and 9 bases from J, leaving 18 bases between. CDR3 sequence (DNA): TGTGCCAGCAGTTTGATGGTTCCCCAGGGCGGGCAGTACTTC. As protein: CASSLMVPQGGQYF.

At least ten counts were recorded for this clonotype. The chain links TRBV5-4 to TRBJ2-1, with 10 bases matching TRBD2. In germline, CDR1 is SGHNT, CDR2 YYREEE (reference sequence). This CDR3 spans 14 amino acids. V lost 6 bases, J lost 10 bases, and 10 bases stayed unmatched. CDR3 DNA: TGTGCCAGCAACGTGGGACTAGCGACAAGCGAGCAGTTCTTC. Amino acid sequence: CASNVGLATSEQFF.

This chain uses TRBV12-5 with TRBJ2-3; 7 bases align to TRBD2. The V segment lost 6 bases and the J segment 14 bases; nucleotides outside the gene matches: 14. The CDR3 is made up of 13 amino acids. CDR1 is LGHNT, CDR2 FRNRAP, per germline. CDR3: CASGQEAGTPPYF. The CDR3 nucleotides read TGTGCTAGTGGACAAGAAGCGGGAACCCCGCCGTATTTT.

This clonotype has more than one count but fewer than ten. CDR3 sequence (DNA): TGCAGTGCTAGAGGCGGCGACGAGCAGTACTTC. Encoded protein: CSARGGDEQYF. The genes are TRBV20-1 and TRBJ2-7; D ambiguous. CDR1 and CDR2 (germline): DFQATT, SNEGSKA (reference sequence). V was pared by 1 base and J by 5 bases, with 6 bases between. This CDR3 contains 11 residues.

This chain uses TRBV28 with TRBJ2-1; no clear D. The CDR3 runs 14 residues. Germline values: CDR1 MDHEN, CDR2 SYDVKM. V was shortened by 3 bases and J by 2 bases, with 8 bases between the two germline ends. The CDR3 DNA is TGTGCCAGCAGTTTCCCTTCACCCTACAATGAGCAGTTCTTC. Translated: CASSFPSPYNEQFF.

V is TRBV11-2 and J is TRBJ2-3, with 12 bases fitting TRBD2. V dropped 5 bases and J dropped 0; count of bases not matched to a gene: 6. CDR3 length equals 17 residues. Germline-derived CDR1 and CDR2 are SGHAT and FQNNGV. In DNA, the CDR3 is TGTGCCAGCAGCCCGGACGGACTAGCGGGGAGCACAGATACGCAGTATTTT. It specifies CASSPDGLAGSTDTQYF.

The chain uses TRBV5-1 and TRBJ1-1; 7 bases line up with TRBD1. This CDR3 has 11 residues. Trimming at V came to 7 bases and at J to 3 bases, leaving 0 bases not matched to a gene. Germline V lookup: CDR1 SGHRS, CDR2 YFSETQ. CDR3 nucleotide sequence: TGCGCCAGCCAGGGGGACACTGAAGCTTTCTTT. Its protein is CASQGDTEAFF.

Ten or more counts support this clonotype. Sequence at one end of the junction differs from germline and may be a read error. The V gene is TRBV6-1, the J gene TRBJ1-4; 7 bases line up with TRBD1. This CDR3 region has 11 residues. The germline V gene encodes CDR1 MNHNS and CDR2 SASEGT. CDR3 nucleotide sequence: TGTGCCAGCAGTGAGCAGGACAGGCCGGACTTT. As protein: CASSEQDRPDF.

This clonotype was found a few times. J is TRBJ2-4 and V is TRBV2; 11 nucleotides match TRBD2. The CDR3 length is 18 residues. The junction had 14 bases not matched to a gene; V was cut back by 7 bases and J by 3 bases. Looked up from germline, CDR1 is SNHLY and CDR2 is FYNNEI. The CDR3 nucleotides are TGTGCCAGCACCCCGTATAGCGGGAGGGCCGGGGGCAAAAACATTCAGTACTTC. Amino acid sequence: CASTPYSGRAGGKNIQYF.

This sequence joins TRBV5-5 and TRBJ2-7; D may be TRBD2 (5 bases). This CDR3 contains 14 residues. CDR1 is SGHKS and CDR2 is YYEKEE in the germline V gene (reference sequence). V shed 4 bases and J shed 4 bases, with 15 bases lying between them. CDR3: CASSREVAGYEQYF. For the CDR3, the DNA is TGTGCCAGCAGCAGAGAGGTCGCGGGTTACGAGCAGTACTTC.

This clonotype was picked up a small number of times. This chain uses TRBV27 with TRBJ1-2; D is undetermined. This CDR3 spans 13 amino acids. V gave up 6 bases and J gave up 4 bases, with 12 bases separating them. Germline V gene data show CDR1 as MNHEY and CDR2 as SMNVEV (reference sequence). CDR3 DNA: TGTGCCAGCAGCCCAGATACTCTCTATGGCTACACCTTC. It codes for CASSPDTLYGYTF.

CDR3 nucleotide sequence: TGCAGTGCTACCCGCGCGGACGAGCAGTACTTC. Amino acids: CSATRADEQYF. J is TRBJ2-7 and V is TRBV20-1; D gene uncertain. The ends were cut back, 4 bases at V and 5 bases at J, with 9 bases in the middle. The CDR3 consists of 11 residues. Germline values: CDR1 DFQATT, CDR2 SNEGSKA (reference sequence).

This clonotype was found a few times. The chain is built from TRBV5-1 and TRBJ2-3; D is tentatively TRBD1 or TRBD2 (6 bases each). Germline V gene data show CDR1 as SGHRS and CDR2 as YFSETQ. The length of the CDR3 is 15 residues. With 4 bases removed from V and 5 bases from J, the gap between germline ends came to 17 bases. CDR3 nucleotide sequence: TGCGCCAGCAGCCTCCCTGAGGGGGGCCAAGATACGCAGTATTTT. Encoded protein: CASSLPEGGQDTQYF. Full variable domain (remainder filled in from reference TRBV5-1 and TRBJ2-3): KAGVTQTPRYLIKTRGQQVTLSCSPISGHRSVSWYQQTPGQGLQFLFEYFSETQRNKGNFPGRFSGRQFSNSRSEMNVSTLELGDSALYLCASSLPEGGQDTQYFGPGTRLTVL.

This sequence joins TRBV27 and TRBJ2-7, with 8 bases fitting TRBD2. The J segment lost 0 bases and the V segment lost 3 bases, leaving 4 bases of the junction unmatched. The CDR3 is 15 residues long. CDR1 and CDR2 from the germline V gene are MNHEY and SMNVEV (reference sequence). The CDR3 is CASSFAGRASYEQYF. The CDR3 DNA sequence: TGTGCCAGCAGTTTCGCCGGGAGGGCCTCCTACGAGCAGTACTTC.

This clonotype was seen repeatedly, ten times or more. The chain employs TRBV7-2 and TRBJ2-1; D uncertain. This CDR3 has 14 residues. V was pared by 1 base and J by 9 bases, with 13 bases between. The germline V gene encodes CDR1 SGHTA and CDR2 FQGNSA. The DNA for the CDR3 is TGTGCCAGCAGCTTAGAGGGATATGTCGGTGAGCAGTTCTTC. Translation gives CASSLEGYVGEQFF.

This clonotype occurred many times. This chain connects TRBV6-1 to TRBJ1-1; D call uncertain. Trimming removed 3 bases at V and 5 bases at J, with 10 bases between. In germline, CDR1 is MNHNS, CDR2 SASEGT. The CDR3 sequence is 13 residues long. The CDR3 reads CASSEIWGTEAFF. The CDR3 coding sequence is TGTGCCAGCAGTGAGATTTGGGGAACTGAAGCTTTCTTT.

This clonotype was found a few times. This chain uses TRBV6-1 with TRBJ2-5; D unclear. Germline assignment: CDR1 MNHNS and CDR2 SASEGT. The CDR3 is made up of 15 amino acids. Trimming cost V 0 bases and J 1 base, with 9 bases left between them. The CDR3 protein is CASSEAEAPQETQYF. CDR3 in DNA: TGTGCCAGCAGTGAAGCAGAGGCACCCCAAGAGACCCAGTACTTC.

This rearrangement joins TRBV5-8 to TRBJ2-3; D is uncertain. Germline V gene lookup returns CDR1 SGHTS and CDR2 YDEGEE. V lost 0 bases to trimming and J lost 2 bases, with 7 bases between them. CDR3 length equals 14 residues. The CDR3 loop is CASSLGFLTDTQYF. In nucleotides, the CDR3 is TGTGCCAGCAGCTTGGGGTTCCTCACAGATACGCAGTATTTT.

This clonotype showed up many times. The CDR3 sequence: CASSMISGANVLTF. The DNA of the CDR3 is TGTGCCAGTAGTATGATCTCTGGGGCCAACGTCCTGACTTTC. The V and J genes are TRBV19 and TRBJ2-6; D unresolved. CDR1 is LNHDA and CDR2 is SQIVND in the germline V gene (reference sequence). CDR3 length: 14 amino acids. Trimming removed 3 bases from V and 0 bases from J, with 3 bases in between.

The gene calls are TRBV20-1 and TRBJ2-1; TRBD2 matches at 12 bases. The CDR3 is 19 residues long. Germline CDR1 is DFQATT and CDR2 is SNEGSKA (reference sequence). V dropped 6 bases and J dropped 0; count of bases not matched to a gene: 15. CDR3 DNA sequence: TGCAGTGCCCCGCCCCCCAGGACTAGCGGGATCCCCTCCTACAATGAGCAGTTCTTC. Translated: CSAPPPRTSGIPSYNEQFF.

The chain has TRBV6-6 and TRBJ2-1; tentative D call: TRBD1 (6 bases). CDR1 MNHNY and CDR2 SVGAGI come from the germline V gene (reference sequence). The ends were cut back, 9 bases at V and 2 bases at J, with 14 bases in the middle. CDR3 size: 14 residues. The CDR3 reads CASTPGAAYNEQFF. The CDR3 nucleotides read TGTGCCAGTACACCAGGGGCGGCCTACAATGAGCAGTTCTTC.

The chain employs TRBV11-3 and TRBJ2-1; 9 bases align to TRBD1. The length of the CDR3 is 15 residues. Germline V gene lookup returns CDR1 SGHNT and CDR2 YENEEA. J was trimmed by 8 bases and V by 5 bases; bases with no gene match: 10. CDR3 protein: CASSLAGTGLDEQFF. In DNA, the CDR3 is TGTGCCAGCAGCCTCGCCGGGACAGGGCTGGATGAGCAGTTCTTC. Based on the CDR3 plus reference TRBV11-3 and TRBJ2-1, the full variable domain is EAGVVQSPRYKIIEKKQPVAFWCNPISGHNTLYWYLQNLGQGPELLIRYENEEAVDDSQLPKDRFSAERLKGVDSTLKIQPAELGDSAVYLCASSLAGTGLDEQFFGPGTRLTVL.

This clonotype was picked up a small number of times. J is TRBJ2-7 and V is TRBV28; D possibly corresponds to TRBD1 (5 bases). From germline, CDR1 is MDHEN and CDR2 SYDVKM. The CDR3 has 13 residues. V was trimmed by 4 bases and J by 4 bases, leaving 11 bases between them. CDR3 in DNA: TGTGCCAGCAGTTCGACGGACACTTACGAGCAGTACTTC. As protein: CASSSTDTYEQYF.

This clonotype occurred many times. V is TRBV27 and J is TRBJ1-4; 11 bases are a match to TRBD1. Germline CDR1 reads MNHEY; CDR2 reads SMNVEV (reference sequence). The CDR3 is 14 amino acids. Losses at the gene ends were 6 bases for V and 7 bases for J; bases not matched to a gene: 4. The CDR3 DNA reads TGTGCCAGCAGATCCGGGACAGGGGGTGAAAAACTGTTTTTT. Translated, it gives CASRSGTGGEKLFF.

This chain connects TRBV6-1 to TRBJ1-5; no reliable D call. Deletions cut 0 bases from V and 0 bases from J, with 6 bases between. The V gene's germline CDR1 is MNHNS and CDR2 SASEGT. The CDR3 is 15 residues long. CDR3 nucleotides: TGTGCCAGCAGTGAAGCTGGCCATAGCAATCAGCCCCAGCATTTT. The encoded protein is CASSEAGHSNQPQHF.

The CDR3 reads CSARGQSSGNTIYF. The CDR3 DNA reads TGCAGTGCTAGAGGGCAAAGCTCTGGAAACACCATATATTTT. V is TRBV20-1 and J is TRBJ1-3; D unclear. This CDR3 has 14 residues. Trimming shortened V by 1 base and J by 0 bases, and 7 bases separated the two germline ends. Looked up from germline, CDR1 is DFQATT and CDR2 is SNEGSKA (reference sequence).

The J gene is TRBJ2-1, the V gene TRBV10-2; D is ambiguous. The V gene lost 5 bases and the J gene lost 8 bases, with 13 bases spanning the gap. Germline lookup yields CDR1 WSHSY and CDR2 SAAADI. The CDR3 extends over 13 amino acids. This chain's CDR3 is CASSSVLWDEQFF. The CDR3 nucleotides read TGCGCCAGCAGTTCCGTCTTGTGGGATGAGCAGTTCTTC.